This paragraph covers one T cell receptor (beta chain) sequence. Trimming shortened V by 0 bases and J by 4 bases, and 6 bases separated the two germline ends. The CDR3 has 13 residues. CDR1 is GTSNPN, CDR2 SVGIG, per germline (reference sequence). This specimen belongs to a study of blood T cell repertoires in COVID-19. Libraries were prepared by immunoSEQ multiplex PCR; TCRdb keeps only in-frame clonotypes and omits some of them. This table holds about 90,000 clones, 70% to 90% found once. This chain links TRBV30 with TRBJ2-2; no clear D. Source material: peripheral blood. This TCR was recovered from a man older than 75 with active or convalescent COVID-19. CDR3 nucleotide sequence: TGTGCCTGGAGTGTCCTGAGCACCGGGGAGCTGTTTTTT. This encodes CAWSVLSTGELFF.